A single sample is the source of the 28 T cell receptor beta chains below, sequenced in a study of blood T cells in healthy people across ages. For the second PCR, which ran for about 7 to 11 cycles, a sample-barcoded 5' primer and a J-beta primer mix were used. TCRdb reprocessed the 5' RACE reads with MiXCR, giving one entry per CDR3 protein. The sample yields 650,000 to 800,000 distinct CDR3 sequences, 44% seen once. The sample taken for sequencing was blood. The receptors come from a man aged 55 to 69 in good health.

The J gene is TRBJ1-1, the V gene TRBV20-1; 7 nucleotides line up with TRBD1. Germline CDR1 reads DFQATT; CDR2 reads SNEGSKA (reference sequence). This CDR3 is 13 amino acids long. V gave up 6 bases and J gave up 1 base; unmatched junction bases: 5. This CDR3 reads CSAPRTGNTEAFF. CDR3 coding DNA: TGCAGTGCCCCCCGGACAGGGAACACTGAAGCTTTCTTT.

The genes are TRBV2 and TRBJ1-2; TRBD1 matches 10 bases. The germline V gene encodes CDR1 SNHLY and CDR2 FYNNEI. The junction had 8 bases not matched to a gene; V was cut back by 6 bases and J by 4 bases. This CDR3 region has 15 residues. The CDR3 loop is CASSFKTGGGYGYTF. For the CDR3, the DNA is TGTGCCAGCAGCTTTAAGACAGGGGGCGGCTATGGCTACACCTTC.

This chain uses TRBV12-3 or TRBV12-4 with TRBJ1-6, with a possible D match to TRBD1 (6 bases). There are 13 residues in the CDR3. V was clipped by 6 bases and J by 10 bases, with 13 bases between them. The CDR3, as DNA: TGTGCCAGCAGCAGTGCCGGGACATCACCCCTCCACTTT. It specifies CASSSAGTSPLHF.

The rearrangement joins TRBV2 to TRBJ2-3; 9 bases agree with TRBD2. The CDR3 sequence is 15 residues long. The trim removed 5 bases at V and 0 bases at J, leaving 3 bases unmatched. Germline values: CDR1 SNHLY, CDR2 FYNNEI. Here the CDR3 reads CASSRLAESTDTQYF. CDR3 nucleotides: TGTGCCAGCAGTCGACTAGCGGAGAGCACAGATACGCAGTATTTT.

This chain uses TRBV5-1 with TRBJ2-3; 7 bases are a match to TRBD1. The CDR3 spans 16 residues. V was clipped by 8 bases and J by 4 bases; unmatched bases: 16. Germline V lookup: CDR1 SGHRS, CDR2 YFSETQ. In DNA, the CDR3 is TGCGCCAGTAGGACAGGACGTTCCCTGGGCCCAGATACGCAGTATTTT. Its protein is CASRTGRSLGPDTQYF. Full variable domain (outside the CDR3, taken from reference TRBV5-1 and TRBJ2-3): KAGVTQTPRYLIKTRGQQVTLSCSPISGHRSVSWYQQTPGQGLQFLFEYFSETQRNKGNFPGRFSGRQFSNSRSEMNVSTLELGDSALYLCASRTGRSLGPDTQYFGPGTRLTVL.

The V gene is TRBV15, the J gene TRBJ1-6; no reliable D call. With 2 bases removed from V and 2 bases from J, the gap between germline ends came to 7 bases. Germline values: CDR1 LNHNV, CDR2 YYDKDF (reference sequence). This CDR3 spans 15 amino acids. The CDR3 here is CATSRSTPYNSPLHF. The CDR3, as DNA: TGTGCCACCAGCAGATCCACGCCCTATAATTCACCCCTCCACTTT.

V gene TRBV4-3 combines with J gene TRBJ2-3; TRBD2 aligns across 8 bases. Germline V CDR1 and CDR2: LGHNA, YSLEER. This CDR3 is 18 amino acids long. V lost 0 bases to trimming and J lost 8 bases; unmatched junction nucleotides: 16. In DNA, the CDR3 is TGCGCCAGCAGCCAAGACGCCCCGCGGGGGGACTCCAGTGGTACGCAGTATTTT. This translates into CASSQDAPRGDSSGTQYF.

This clonotype was observed a few times. The V gene is TRBV9, the J gene TRBJ2-1; D may match TRBD1 or TRBD2 (6 bases each). The length of the CDR3 is 17 residues. V lost 0 bases and J lost 4, with 17 bases in between. Germline loops: CDR1 SGDLS, CDR2 YYNGEE. CDR3 residues: CASSVALVGGLYNEQFF. CDR3 in DNA: TGTGCCAGCAGCGTAGCTCTGGTGGGGGGCCTATACAATGAGCAGTTCTTC.

This clonotype has only a few counts. This rearrangement joins TRBV25-1 to TRBJ2-3; 8 nucleotides agree with TRBD2. V was clipped by 5 bases and J by 9 bases; unmatched bases: 13. The CDR3 sequence is 15 residues long. Germline values: CDR1 MGHDK, CDR2 SYGVNS. The CDR3 DNA reads as TGTGCCAGCAGTCCGATAGTGGCGGGGGGAGGAACGCAGTATTTT. It translates to CASSPIVAGGGTQYF.

CDR3 amino acids: CSARDLRPLYLYEQYF. In DNA form, the CDR3 reads TGCAGTGCTAGAGATCTGAGACCCCTTTACCTCTACGAGCAGTACTTC. The chain combines TRBV20-1 with TRBJ2-7; D is ambiguous. The germline V and J ends were trimmed by 0 bases and 3 bases, with 18 bases remaining between them. The CDR3 length is 16 residues. Germline V CDR1 and CDR2: DFQATT, SNEGSKA (reference sequence).

This clonotype was picked up a small number of times. J is TRBJ2-3 and V is TRBV12-3 or TRBV12-4, with D possibly matching TRBD2 (5 bases). V lost 5 bases and J 0 bases, leaving 12 bases between the germline ends. This CDR3 comprises 15 residues. The CDR3 sequence is CASSPAETSTDTQYF. The CDR3 region has the DNA TGTGCCAGCAGTCCAGCGGAGACTAGCACAGATACGCAGTATTTT.

The chain carries TRBV7-8 and TRBJ1-2; 8 positions agree with TRBD1. This CDR3 spans 15 amino acids. The V segment lost 5 bases and the J segment 4 bases; nucleotides outside the gene matches: 9. CDR1 and CDR2 from the germline V gene are SGHVS and FQNEAQ. The CDR3 loop is CASSGSGGEGYGYTF. The CDR3 region has the DNA TGTGCCAGCAGCGGATCAGGGGGCGAGGGCTATGGCTACACCTTC.

The V call is TRBV7-4, the J call TRBJ2-1; a weak D match, TRBD2 (6 bases). The CDR3 totals 16 residues. Deletions cut 1 base from V and 0 bases from J, with 10 bases between. CDR1 and CDR2 (germline): SGHVT, SQSDAQ. CDR3 loop: CASSLGGTASYNEQFF. CDR3 nucleotide sequence: TGTGCCAGCAGCTTAGGCGGGACTGCCTCCTACAATGAGCAGTTCTTC.

A remark on this clonotype: The junction shows a germline mismatch at one end, possibly a read error. The chain couples TRBV6-2 or TRBV6-3 to TRBJ2-7, with D possibly called TRBD1 or TRBD2 (5 bases each). Germline V gene data show CDR1 as MNHEY and CDR2 as SVGEGT. The CDR3 extends over 13 amino acids. CDR3 protein: CASRGTSSHEQYF. DNA for the CDR3: TGTGCCAGCAGAGGGACCTCCTCCCACGAGCAGTACTTC.

The V call is TRBV25-1, the J call TRBJ1-5; unclear D gene. V dropped 7 bases and J dropped 0 bases, with 10 bases sitting between them. The CDR3 extends over 14 amino acids. CDR1 and CDR2 (germline): MGHDK, SYGVNS. CDR3 nucleotides: TGTGCCAGCACTCACAGTTATAGCAATCAGCCCCAGCATTTT. Its protein product is CASTHSYSNQPQHF.

The J gene is TRBJ2-5, the V gene TRBV6-5; 9 bases match TRBD1. Germline CDR1 reads MNHEY; CDR2 reads SVGAGI. J gave up 11 bases and V 6 bases, and 19 bases lay outside the gene matches. The CDR3 is 16 residues long. The CDR3 loop reads CASSPQPGQGRHVQYF. CDR3 DNA sequence: TGTGCCAGCAGCCCCCAACCGGGACAGGGTAGGCACGTGCAGTACTTC.

This chain uses TRBV15 with TRBJ1-2, with 7 bases lining up with TRBD1. Per the germline V gene, CDR1 is LNHNV and CDR2 is YYDKDF (reference sequence). The V gene end was trimmed by 5 bases and the J gene end by 5 bases; junction bases not matched to a gene: 2. The CDR3 has 12 amino acids. The CDR3 loop reads CATSSGGYGYTF. The CDR3 nucleotides are TGTGCCACCAGCTCAGGGGGGTATGGCTACACCTTC.

The rearrangement links TRBV19 to TRBJ2-2; D not certain. CDR1 and CDR2 (germline): LNHDA, SQIVND (reference sequence). Trimming left V 6 bases short and J 7 bases short, with 9 bases between. This CDR3 spans 12 amino acids. CDR3: CASSVVGGELFF. The CDR3 region has the DNA TGTGCCAGTAGCGTTGTGGGCGGGGAGCTGTTTTTT. Full variable domain (rest looked up from reference TRBV19 and TRBJ2-2): DGGITQSPKYLFRKEGQNVTLSCEQNLNHDAMYWYRQDPGQGLRLIYYSQIVNDFQKGDIAEGYSVSREKKESFPLTVTSAQKNPTAFYLCASSVVGGELFFGEGSRLTVL.

CDR3 DNA: TGCAGTGCTAGCGCCGGGGCTAAGGGTGAAAAACTGTTTTTT. It is translated as CSASAGAKGEKLFF. V gene TRBV20-1 combines with J gene TRBJ1-4; D may be TRBD1 (5 bases). The V end was cut by 3 bases, the J end by 7 bases, with 15 bases between. From germline, CDR1 is DFQATT and CDR2 SNEGSKA (reference sequence). The CDR3 extends over 14 amino acids.

This clonotype showed up many times. The J gene is TRBJ2-5, the V gene TRBV12-3 or TRBV12-4, with D perhaps matching TRBD1 (7 bases). The CDR3 has 14 residues. Trimming removed 2 bases at V and 5 bases at J, with 12 bases between. The CDR3 DNA follows: TGTGCCAGCAGTTTAATTTCAGGGGGGGAGACCCAGTACTTC. This encodes CASSLISGGETQYF.

The rearrangement joins TRBV28 to TRBJ1-2; D is perhaps TRBD1 (5 bases). CDR3 length: 13 residues. V shed 6 bases and J shed 4 bases, with 12 bases lying between them. Germline loops: CDR1 MDHEN, CDR2 SYDVKM. CDR3 protein: CASRLAGTYGYTF. CDR3 DNA sequence: TGTGCCAGCAGACTGGCAGGGACCTATGGCTACACCTTC.

The V and J genes are TRBV6-1 and TRBJ2-5; D is uncertain. V was cut by 8 bases and J by 2 bases, with 12 bases left in between. From germline, CDR1 is MNHNS and CDR2 SASEGT. The CDR3 totals 13 residues. The CDR3 spells CASAWMWQETQYF. Here the CDR3 DNA reads TGTGCCAGCGCCTGGATGTGGCAAGAGACCCAGTACTTC.

The chain is built from TRBV6-2 or TRBV6-3 and TRBJ2-7; D unclear. The better agreement between TRBJ2-5 and the DNA end casts doubt on the J call. The germline gives CDR1 MNHEY, CDR2 SVGEGT. The length of the CDR3 is 13 residues. The CDR3 DNA is TGTGCCAGCTCGGGCCGTTACGAAGAGACCCAGTACTTC. Translation: CASSGRYEETQYF.

The chain links TRBV28 to TRBJ2-1, with 8 bases matching TRBD2. V shed 2 bases, J shed 8 bases, and the junction held 8 bases outside the gene matches. Per germline, CDR1 MDHEN and CDR2 SYDVKM. This CDR3 comprises 15 residues. CDR3 DNA: TGTGCCAGCAGTTTAAACGGGGGGGCTAGTGATGAGCAGTTCTTC. Translated, it gives CASSLNGGASDEQFF.

This clonotype appeared once. The V call is TRBV6-2 or TRBV6-3, the J call TRBJ2-2, with 12 bases matching TRBD2. CDR3 length: 15 residues. V shed 6 bases and J 5 bases; nucleotides not matched to a gene: 4. Per the germline V gene, CDR1 is MNHEY and CDR2 is SVGEGT. CDR3 coding DNA: TGTGCCAGCAGGACTAGCGGGGGACTGACCGGGGAGCTGTTTTTT. Its protein product is CASRTSGGLTGELFF.

The chain links TRBV6-2 or TRBV6-3 to TRBJ2-7; TRBD1 aligns across 8 bases. The CDR3 is 15 residues long. Per the germline V gene, CDR1 is MNHEY and CDR2 is SVGEGT. Trimming at V came to 6 bases and at J to 0 bases, leaving 7 bases not matched to a gene. The CDR3 protein is CASRDRDRDSYEQYF. CDR3 nucleotide sequence: TGTGCCAGCAGGGACAGGGACCGGGACTCCTACGAGCAGTACTTC.

This clonotype was counted only a few times. The chain recombines TRBV7-6 with TRBJ1-4, with D uncertain. The V gene's germline CDR1 is SGHVS and CDR2 FNYEAQ. V gave up 5 bases and J gave up 5 bases, with 12 bases separating them. The CDR3 covers 14 residues. In nucleotides, the CDR3 is TGTGCCAGCAGCCGAGAGATTTACAATGAAAAACTGTTTTTT. Translated: CASSREIYNEKLFF.

The V and J genes are TRBV2 and TRBJ2-7, with D perhaps matching TRBD1 (7 bases). From germline, CDR1 is SNHLY and CDR2 FYNNEI. The CDR3 extends over 14 amino acids. V was shortened by 7 bases and J by 4 bases, with 17 bases between the two germline ends. The CDR3 region has the DNA TGTGCCAGCACGAGACAGGGACTCGGGTACGAGCAGTACTTC. It translates to CASTRQGLGYEQYF.